Sequencing of this T cell receptor (beta chain) was carried out in a study of T cell responses to AZD1222 COVID-19 vaccine. The ends lost 1 base at V and 2 bases at J; junction bases unmatched: 3. The CDR3 consists of 15 residues. Using immunoSEQ multiplex PCR, the repertoire was profiled, and TCRdb retains in-frame clones only, with some absent. This sample carries some 69,000 clones, over 70% of them seen once, and the ten largest clones take over 11%. This material consisted of peripheral blood, taken 28 days after the second AZD1222 dose. The clonotype originates from an adult who received the AZD1222 COVID-19 vaccine. The chain joins TRBV23-1 to TRBJ2-7, with TRBD1 identical over 9 bases. TRBV23-1 is sorted into the ORF group, with uncertain function. The CDR3 DNA sequence: TGCGCCAGCAGTCAATGGGGACAGGGACCCTACGAGCAGTACTTC. Encoded protein: CASSQWGQGPYEQYF.